The rows below give T cell receptor beta chains drawn from one sample of a study of shared T cell receptors in the human thymus. Sequencing was performed with immunoSEQ multiplex PCR; in TCRdb, only in-frame clones are kept and a portion is missing. The sample includes about 710,000 clones, around 87% seen only once; the top ten take over 0.008%. The data also belong to a second study, concerning human thymus T cells.

Specimen: thymocytes. The source is a boy in the first two years of life with a congenital heart defect. CDR3s include the opening cysteine and the closing phenylalanine or tryptophan. A D gene is named only where the DNA matches it firmly. A clone size is listed for some rows: how often the clone was seen (once, few, many), or a class if it is expanded.

v_gene	abundance	d_gene	j_gene	CDR3aa	CDR3nt
TRBV28	-	-	TRBJ2-7	CASSFRGHTAYEQYF	TGTGCCAGCAGTTTCCGGGGACACACAGCCTACGAGCAGTACTTC
TRBV7-3	-	-	TRBJ2-2	CASSLGLGGENTGELFF	TGTGCCAGCAGCTTGGGGTTGGGCGGGGAAAACACCGGGGAGCTGTTTTTT
TRBV2	-	-	TRBJ2-2	CASSGWRSGVNTGELFF	TGTGCCAGCAGTGGCTGGCGGTCAGGGGTGAACACCGGGGAGCTGTTTTTT
TRBV6-1	-	TRBD1	TRBJ1-6	CASSEAPGTGRPPLHF	TGTGCCAGCAGTGAAGCCCCCGGGACAGGGAGGCCACCCCTCCACTTT
TRBV4-3	-	-	TRBJ2-7	CASSQVGPESSYEQYF	TGCGCCAGCAGCCAAGTGGGGCCCGAAAGCTCCTACGAGCAGTACTTC
TRBV27	-	TRBD1	TRBJ2-4	CASKATGTGENIQYF	TGTGCCAGCAAGGCCACCGGGACAGGGGAAAACATTCAGTACTTC
TRBV4-1	-	TRBD1	TRBJ2-7	CASSQAVLDIRTGPSEQYF	TGCGCCAGCAGCCAAGCTGTTTTGGATATTCGGACAGGACCCTCCGAGCAGTACTTC
TRBV7-2	-	-	TRBJ1-2	CASSRDSTNYGYTF	TGTGCCAGCAGCAGAGACAGTACTAACTATGGCTACACCTTC
TRBV11-2	-	-	TRBJ2-2	CASTNPRGLAGELFF	TGTGCCAGCACCAACCCCAGGGGATTGGCCGGGGAGCTGTTTTTT
TRBV27	-	TRBD1	TRBJ2-5	CASSRTGRETQYF	TGTGCCAGCAGTCGGACAGGGCGAGAGACCCAGTACTTC
TRBV15	-	TRBD1	TRBJ1-6	CATSREEGQEDSPLHF	TGTGCCACCAGCAGAGAGGAGGGACAGGAAGATTCACCCCTCCACTTT
TRBV6-1	-	TRBD1	TRBJ1-4	CASSASGQGITNEKLFF	TGTGCCAGCAGTGCCTCCGGACAGGGGATAACTAATGAAAAACTGTTTTTT
TRBV4-3	few	-	TRBJ1-5	CASSQDSYSNQPQHF	TGCGCCAGCAGCCAAGACAGTTATAGCAATCAGCCCCAGCATTTT
TRBV5-5	-	-	TRBJ2-7	CASSRARSSWYF	TGTGCCAGCAGCCGGGCCCGGTCTAGCTGGTACTTC
TRBV19	-	-	TRBJ2-2	CASTIGQNTGELFF	TGTGCCAGTACCATAGGACAGAACACCGGGGAGCTGTTTTTT
TRBV9	-	TRBD1	TRBJ1-4	CASSAHHRQGNEKLFF	TGTGCCAGCAGCGCCCACCACCGACAGGGAAATGAAAAACTGTTTTTT
TRBV28	once	-	TRBJ1-1	CASSVTATEAFF	TGTGCCAGCAGTGTCACTGCCACTGAAGCTTTCTTT
TRBV4-3	-	-	TRBJ1-2	CASSQEGRGYGYTF	TGCGCCAGCAGCCAAGAAGGCAGAGGGTATGGCTACACCTTC
TRBV18	-	TRBD2	TRBJ2-5	CASSQLGGETQYF	TGTGCCAGCTCACAGCTGGGGGGGGAGACCCAGTACTTC
TRBV5-4	-	-	TRBJ2-7	CASSLCPGVEQYF	TGTGCCAGCAGCTTGTGTCCGGGGGTCGAGCAGTACTTC
TRBV5-6	once	TRBD1	TRBJ1-2	CASADKDRGAYGYTF	TGTGCCAGCGCGGATAAGGACAGGGGGGCCTATGGCTACACCTTC
TRBV4-1	-	-	TRBJ2-3	CASSQDNRPRGTDTQYF	TGCGCCAGCAGCCAAGATAACAGACCCCGAGGGACAGATACGCAGTATTTT
TRBV4-1	once	-	TRBJ2-4	CASSQDGAELAKNIQYF	TGCGCCAGCAGCCAAGACGGAGCGGAGTTAGCCAAAAACATTCAGTACTTC
TRBV11-3	-	-	TRBJ2-7	CASSSGRGSYEQYF	TGTGCCAGCAGCTCAGGCAGGGGCTCCTACGAGCAGTACTTC
TRBV29-1	-	TRBD1	TRBJ2-3	CSVSYRTGWDTQYF	TGCAGCGTCTCTTACCGGACAGGATGGGATACGCAGTATTTT
TRBV9	-	-	TRBJ1-3	CASSPDRPGNTIYF	TGTGCCAGCAGCCCGGACAGACCTGGAAACACCATATATTTT
TRBV19	once	-	TRBJ2-1	CASSYAGLDFYNEQFF	TGTGCCAGTAGTTACGCGGGCCTCGATTTCTACAATGAGCAGTTCTTC
TRBV27	-	TRBD1	TRBJ2-1	CASSTQGGSYNEQFF	TGTGCCAGCAGTACACAGGGGGGCTCCTACAATGAGCAGTTCTTC
TRBV5-4	-	TRBD1	TRBJ2-1	CASSVGQGEQFF	TGTGCCAGCAGCGTGGGACAGGGGGAGCAGTTCTTC
TRBV4-1	-	TRBD2	TRBJ2-3	CASSPPWLAGVPDTQYF	TGCGCCAGCAGCCCCCCGTGGCTAGCGGGAGTACCAGATACGCAGTATTTT
TRBV28	-	TRBD2	TRBJ2-7	CASSLGAGESYEQYF	TGTGCCAGCAGTTTAGGAGCGGGAGAGAGCTACGAGCAGTACTTC
TRBV4-3	-	-	TRBJ2-4	CASSQGVGKGVLEYF	TGCGCCAGCAGCCAAGGAGTCGGGAAGGGGGTCCTTGAGTACTTC
TRBV2	-	-	TRBJ1-4	CASTTLAGCNEKLFF	TGTGCCAGCACCACGTTGGCAGGGTGTAATGAAAAACTGTTTTTT
TRBV6-5	once	TRBD1	TRBJ2-5	CASSKTQTGVETQYF	TGTGCCAGCAGCAAAACCCAGACAGGGGTAGAGACCCAGTACTTC
TRBV4-1	-	-	TRBJ1-6	CASSHTLGVRLNSPLHF	TGCGCCAGCAGCCATACCCTAGGGGTTAGGCTTAATTCCCCCCTCCACTTT
TRBV7-3	-	-	TRBJ1-2	CASSLMGGSYGYTF	TGTGCCAGCAGCTTGATGGGGGGGTCCTATGGCTACACCTTC
TRBV5-6	-	-	TRBJ2-7	CASSLRTAEQYF	TGTGCCAGCAGCTTACGGACAGCCGAGCAGTACTTC
TRBV6-6	-	TRBD2	TRBJ2-5	CASSQRLAGGPETQYF	TGTGCCAGCAGTCAAAGACTAGCGGGGGGGCCGGAGACCCAGTACTTC
TRBV4-3	-	TRBD2	TRBJ2-1	CASSQGRGDRILSHNEQFF	TGCGCCAGCAGCCAAGGTCGGGGGGACCGCATCCTTTCCCACAATGAGCAGTTCTTC
TRBV13	-	-	TRBJ1-4	CASSLGQGLGEKLFF	TGTGCCAGCAGCTTAGGGCAGGGTCTTGGTGAAAAACTGTTTTTT
TRBV25-1	-	TRBD2	TRBJ2-1	CASRRGIAGRYNEQFF	TGTGCCAGCAGGAGGGGAATAGCGGGACGATACAATGAGCAGTTCTTC
TRBV10-1	once	-	TRBJ1-1	CASSEREGTEAFF	TGCGCCAGCAGTGAGCGGGAGGGCACTGAAGCTTTCTTT
TRBV2	-	TRBD2	TRBJ2-1	CASSDPTSGRVVEQFF	TGTGCCAGCAGTGATCCGACTAGCGGGAGGGTTGTTGAGCAGTTCTTC
TRBV11-2	few	-	TRBJ1-1	CASSLGDSIMNTEAFF	TGTGCCAGCAGCTTAGGTGACTCGATCATGAACACTGAAGCTTTCTTT
TRBV15	-	TRBD1	TRBJ1-1	CATSRDNGRGLNTEAFF	TGTGCCACCAGCAGAGATAACGGCAGGGGGCTGAACACTGAAGCTTTCTTT
TRBV27	-	-	TRBJ2-5	CASSLAGKQETQYF	TGTGCCAGCTCCCTTGCCGGGAAACAAGAGACCCAGTACTTC
TRBV9	-	-	TRBJ2-2	CASSVSPRVNTGELFF	TGTGCCAGCAGCGTAAGCCCCCGGGTGAACACCGGGGAGCTGTTTTTT